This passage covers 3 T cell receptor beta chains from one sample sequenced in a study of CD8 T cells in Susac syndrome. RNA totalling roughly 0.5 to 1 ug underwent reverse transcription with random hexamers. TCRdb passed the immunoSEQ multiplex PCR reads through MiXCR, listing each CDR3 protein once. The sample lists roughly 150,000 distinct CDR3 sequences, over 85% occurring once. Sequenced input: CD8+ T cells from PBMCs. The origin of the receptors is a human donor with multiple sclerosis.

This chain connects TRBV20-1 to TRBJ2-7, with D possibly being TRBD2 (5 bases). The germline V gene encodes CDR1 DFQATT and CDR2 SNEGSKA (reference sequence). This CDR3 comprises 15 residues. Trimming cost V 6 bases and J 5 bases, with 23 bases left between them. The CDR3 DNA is TGCAGTGCCCCCGACCGCGGCGGGTTAGGTGACGAGCAGTACTTC. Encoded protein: CSAPDRGGLGDEQYF.

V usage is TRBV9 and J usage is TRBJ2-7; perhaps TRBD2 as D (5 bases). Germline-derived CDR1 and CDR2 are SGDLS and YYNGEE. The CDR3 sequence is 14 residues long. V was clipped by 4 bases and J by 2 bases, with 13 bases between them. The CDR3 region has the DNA TGTGCCAGCAGCCCTGGAGGCCTGACCTACGAGCAGTACTTC. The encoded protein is CASSPGGLTYEQYF.

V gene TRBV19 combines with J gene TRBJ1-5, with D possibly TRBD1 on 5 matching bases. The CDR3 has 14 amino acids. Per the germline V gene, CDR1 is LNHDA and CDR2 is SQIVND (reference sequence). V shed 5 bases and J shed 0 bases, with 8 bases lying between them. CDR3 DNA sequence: TGTGCCAGTAGTCTGGGGGATAGCAATCAGCCCCAGCATTTT. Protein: CASSLGDSNQPQHF.